This is a list of T cell receptor beta chains from one sample in a study of response to subunit inactivated influenza vaccine. Each CDR3 protein gets one entry after TCRdb re-called the RT-PCR reads with MiXCR. The profile covers 600,000 to 700,000 distinct CDR3 sequences, with 14% appearing a single time and approximately 7.6% taken by the ten largest. The sample was PBMCs from blood, taken around two weeks before vaccination. These receptor sequences come from a man aged 50-59 years who received an inactivated influenza vaccine. CDR3s leave out the opening cysteine and the closing phenylalanine or tryptophan.

v_call | cdr3_aa
TRBV5-1 | ASSSAPGLAGGSSYEQY
TRBV9 | ASSVSPSYTDTQY
TRBV20-1 | SAIEIAGGPIYEQY
TRBV3-1 | ASSQMAGVTDTQY
TRBV28 | ASRTSDTDTQY
TRBV6-1 | ASRRDRGNSPLH
TRBV11-2 | ASSLGTGTGGADRSDTEAF
TRBV10-3 | AIRESGSITDTQY
TRBV5-1 | ASSWVTTTSGGTGELF
TRBV7-6 | ASSLKGGSYEQY